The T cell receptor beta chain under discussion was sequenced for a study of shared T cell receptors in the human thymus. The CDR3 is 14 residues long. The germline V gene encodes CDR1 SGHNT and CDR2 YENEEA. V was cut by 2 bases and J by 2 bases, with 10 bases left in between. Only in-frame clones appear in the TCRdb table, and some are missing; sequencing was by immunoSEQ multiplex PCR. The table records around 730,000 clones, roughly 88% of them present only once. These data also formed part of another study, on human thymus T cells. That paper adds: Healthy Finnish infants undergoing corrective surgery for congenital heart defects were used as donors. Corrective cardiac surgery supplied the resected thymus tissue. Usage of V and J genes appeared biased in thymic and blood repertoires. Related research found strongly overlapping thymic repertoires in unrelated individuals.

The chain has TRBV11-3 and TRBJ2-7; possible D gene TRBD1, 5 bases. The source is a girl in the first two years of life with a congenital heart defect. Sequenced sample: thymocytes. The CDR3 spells CASSLSPGTYEQYF. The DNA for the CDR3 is TGTGCCAGCAGCTTAAGTCCAGGGACCTACGAGCAGTACTTC.